The text below deals with one TCR beta chain. The record originates from a study of blood T cell repertoires in COVID-19. In the study overall: The study drew acute and convalescent COVID-19 samples from the United States, Italy and Spain. The analysed material was cDNA or gDNA that came from T cells, B-cell-depleted T cells, or PBMCs.

Germline trimming cut 3 bases from V and 1 base from J; bases unmatched to any gene: 5. CDR3 size: 15 residues. Germline V gives CDR1 LGHDT, CDR2 YNNKEL (reference sequence). The authors' processing: Reference gene primer amplification yielded estimated nucleated cell counts. Assay used: immunoSEQ multiplex PCR; TCRdb lists only in-frame clones, some missing. V and J calls and clone size follow that table, whereas D and trimming were derived from the DNA. The sample shows roughly 110,000 clones, about 87% of them seen only once. The clonotype originates from a woman aged 45-60 years with acute or convalescent COVID-19. J is TRBJ2-5 and V is TRBV3-1 (or the pseudogene TRBV3-2), with 7 bases fitting TRBD2. Sequencing used peripheral blood. CDR3 in DNA: TGTGCCAGCAGCCACCCCGGGACTACCCAAGAGACCCAGTACTTC. Its translation is CASSHPGTTQETQYF.